Each of the 21 T cell receptor beta chains below was sequenced from the same sample in a study of T cells in Graves' hyperthyroidism and ophthalmopathy. From RNA transcripts, TCR beta CDR3 regions were amplified. RT-PCR in the first round (using the HTBI primer set) targeted the TCR CDR3. TCRdb re-derived calls from the multiplex PCR reads in MiXCR, one entry per CDR3 protein. The data contain over 700,000 distinct CDR3 sequences, under 20% of them singletons. Sequencing was carried out using blood. All receptors come from a woman between 50 and 59 years old with Graves' hyperthyroidism that later progressed to Graves' ophthalmopathy.

The table lists this clonotype with a few counts. V usage is TRBV5-1 and J usage is TRBJ1-1, with D maybe TRBD1 (6 bases). Germline values: CDR1 SGHRS, CDR2 YFSETQ. The CDR3 consists of 12 residues. V was clipped by 4 bases and J by 6 bases, with 10 bases between them. For the CDR3, the DNA is TGCGCCAGCAGCGCAGGGGACGCTGAAGCTTTCTTT. It is translated as CASSAGDAEAFF.

A few counts support this clonotype. The chain combines TRBV7-9 with TRBJ2-1, with a weak D call TRBD2 (5 bases). CDR1 and CDR2 from the germline V gene are SEHNR and FQNEAQ (reference sequence). This CDR3 contains 15 residues. The ends were cut back, 5 bases at V and 2 bases at J, with 13 bases in the middle. CDR3 DNA sequence: TGTGCCAGCAGCCCCCCTTACGGGGCCTACAATGAGCAGTTCTTC. Amino acid sequence: CASSPPYGAYNEQFF.

A few counts support this clonotype. The chain links TRBV6-1 to TRBJ1-1; maybe TRBD1 (5 bases). Germline V gene sequence: CDR1 MNHNS, CDR2 SASEGT. The V gene lost 6 bases and the J gene lost 6 bases, with 14 bases spanning the gap. This CDR3 has 13 residues. CDR3 sequence: CASSKGAGAEAFF. CDR3 DNA sequence: TGTGCCAGCAGCAAGGGCGCGGGGGCTGAAGCTTTCTTT.

This sequence joins TRBV10-2 and TRBJ1-2; 8 nucleotides agree with TRBD1. The trim removed 10 bases at V and 7 bases at J, leaving 17 bases unmatched. The CDR3 consists of 15 residues. CDR1 and CDR2 (germline): WSHSY, SAAADI. DNA of the CDR3: TGCGCCACAACTCCGGGCCAGGGGGCTTTGAGTGGCTACACCTTC. Its protein is CATTPGQGALSGYTF.

The CDR3: CASSYETVLMNTEAFF. DNA of the CDR3: TGTGCCAGCAGTTACGAGACAGTACTCATGAACACTGAAGCTTTCTTT. The V call is TRBV6-9, the J call TRBJ1-1; a weak D match, TRBD1 (5 bases). Germline V gene data show CDR1 as MNHGY and CDR2 as SVAAGI. V was cut by 3 bases and J by 0 bases, with 14 bases left in between. The CDR3 runs to 16 residues.

The chain joins TRBV30 to TRBJ2-1; D might be TRBD2 (7 bases). The germline CDR1 and CDR2 sequences are GTSNPN and SVGIG (reference sequence). V was shortened by 5 bases and J by 0 bases, with 17 bases between the two germline ends. This CDR3 has 16 amino acids. CDR3 bases: TGTGCCTGGGGCGGGCGGGGGCCTCGCTCCTACAATGAGCAGTTCTTC. Its translation is CAWGGRGPRSYNEQFF.

The chain links TRBV27 to TRBJ2-7; weak D call: TRBD2 (7 bases). Germline values: CDR1 MNHEY, CDR2 SMNVEV (reference sequence). This CDR3 has 14 residues. Trimming took 2 bases from V and 7 from J, leaving 15 bases between them. The CDR3 here is CASSLGGGSREQYF. The CDR3 DNA follows: TGTGCCAGCAGTTTAGGGGGGGGCTCCAGGGAGCAGTACTTC.

The J gene is TRBJ2-7, the V gene TRBV19; 8 nucleotides align to TRBD2. Trimming at V came to 3 bases and at J to 2 bases, leaving 6 bases not matched to a gene. The germline V gene has CDR1 LNHDA and CDR2 SQIVND (reference sequence). The CDR3 contains 15 residues. CDR3 loop: CASSMRRGATYEQYF. Here the CDR3 DNA reads TGTGCCAGTAGTATGAGGCGGGGGGCAACCTACGAGCAGTACTTC.

The rearrangement links TRBV6-1 to TRBJ1-6; 7 bases fit TRBD1. The CDR3 has 15 residues. V lost 3 bases and J lost 13; bases outside the gene matches: 12. Germline CDR1 reads MNHNS; CDR2 reads SASEGT. The CDR3 protein is CASSEGTDARVPLHF. As DNA, the CDR3 is TGTGCCAGCAGTGAGGGGACAGATGCTAGGGTTCCCCTCCACTTT.

The chain couples TRBV19 to TRBJ2-1, with 8 bases matching TRBD2. The J segment lost 5 bases and the V segment lost 3 bases, leaving 12 bases of the junction unmatched. Germline CDR1 reads LNHDA; CDR2 reads SQIVND (reference sequence). CDR3 size: 17 residues. CDR3 DNA sequence: TGTGCCAGTAGTATGGGTGCGCGGGGGGCCCCTAACAATGAGCAGTTCTTC. It is translated as CASSMGARGAPNNEQFF.

This clonotype was picked up a small number of times. J is TRBJ2-7 and V is TRBV27; TRBD1 aligns across 8 bases. CDR1 and CDR2 from the germline V gene are MNHEY and SMNVEV (reference sequence). The V segment lost 6 bases and the J segment 1 base; nucleotides outside the gene matches: 8. The CDR3 spans 15 residues. In nucleotides, the CDR3 is TGTGCCAGCAGCACAGGGGGGAGTCCTTCCTACGAGCAGTACTTC. It encodes CASSTGGSPSYEQYF.

This sequence joins TRBV19 and TRBJ1-5; TRBD1 might be the D (6 bases). Per the germline V gene, CDR1 is LNHDA and CDR2 is SQIVND (reference sequence). The V end was cut by 0 bases, the J end by 2 bases, with 8 bases between. The CDR3 is 15 residues long. The CDR3 bases are TGTGCCAGTAGTATAGACAGGGGTGGCAATCAGCCCCAGCATTTT. Protein product: CASSIDRGGNQPQHF.

The rearrangement uses TRBV19 and TRBJ2-5; TRBD1 is a possible D gene (5 bases). Germline lookup yields CDR1 LNHDA and CDR2 SQIVND (reference sequence). Trimming took off 7 bases at V and 0 bases at J, with 12 bases between the two ends. The CDR3 has 14 residues. The CDR3 DNA follows: TGTGCCAGTATGGGGCTAGGGTACCAAGAGACCCAGTACTTC. This sequence encodes CASMGLGYQETQYF.

The sample holds a few counts of this clonotype. V gene TRBV5-5 combines with J gene TRBJ1-2; D gene ambiguous. Trimming cost V 2 bases and J 0 bases, with 20 bases left between them. The CDR3 contains 18 residues. Germline CDR1 and CDR2: SGHKS and YYEKEE (reference sequence). CDR3 DNA: TGTGCCAGCAGCTTCGTTGGGCAGCCCAGCCCTACTAACTATGGCTACACCTTC. This codes for CASSFVGQPSPTNYGYTF.

At least ten counts were recorded for this clonotype. The chain combines TRBV12-3 or TRBV12-4 with TRBJ1-1; D gene unclear. The CDR3 totals 12 residues. The V and J ends lost 5 bases and 7 bases respectively, with 11 bases between them. CDR3 amino acids: CASSPYSNEAFF. The CDR3 DNA reads as TGTGCCAGCAGTCCTTACAGCAATGAAGCTTTCTTT.

As for this clonotype: An end of the junction differs from the germline gene, which may be a read error. The chain couples TRBV5-1 to TRBJ2-3, with 14 bases matching TRBD2. The CDR3 loop spans 19 amino acids. The germline V gene encodes CDR1 SGHRS and CDR2 YFSETQ. The CDR3 here is CASSPPGLAGVVNKDTQYF. CDR3 nucleotide sequence: TGTGCCAGCAGCCCTCCGGGACTAGCGGGGGTAGTTAACAAGGATACGCAGTATTTT. Looking up the rest from reference TRBV5-1 and TRBJ2-3 gives the full variable domain: KAGVTQTPRYLIKTRGQQVTLSCSPISGHRSVSWYQQTPGQGLQFLFEYFSETQRNKGNFPGRFSGRQFSNSRSEMNVSTLELGDSALYLCASSPPGLAGVVNKDTQYFGPGTRLTVL.

V is TRBV2 and J is TRBJ2-1; D unresolved. CDR3 length: 14 amino acids. Deletions cut 5 bases from V and 5 bases from J, with 13 bases between. Germline CDR1 and CDR2: SNHLY and FYNNEI. DNA of the CDR3: TGTGCCAGCAGTTCAAACCCTAGGAACAATGAGCAGTTCTTC. It codes for CASSSNPRNNEQFF.

This clonotype was picked up many times. The chain carries TRBV5-1 and TRBJ1-5, with D unresolved. The germline V and J ends were trimmed by 4 bases and 2 bases, with 7 bases remaining between them. Germline CDR1 reads SGHRS; CDR2 reads YFSETQ. The CDR3 totals 13 residues. Written as DNA, the CDR3 is TGCGCCAGCAGCCCGGCCGGCAATCAGCCCCAGCATTTT. It translates to CASSPAGNQPQHF.

The chain links TRBV19 to TRBJ2-1; D gene uncertain. This CDR3 comprises 14 residues. Germline lookup yields CDR1 LNHDA and CDR2 SQIVND (reference sequence). V lost 6 bases to trimming and J lost 1 base, with 10 bases between them. Here the CDR3 reads CASRVPLSYNEQFF. The CDR3 DNA is TGTGCCAGTAGAGTCCCCTTGTCCTACAATGAGCAGTTCTTC.

This clonotype was seen repeatedly, ten times or more. The J gene is TRBJ2-1, the V gene TRBV11-3; TRBD2 matches at 10 bases. Germline V lookup: CDR1 SGHNT, CDR2 YENEEA. The CDR3 runs 15 residues. V was pared by 4 bases and J by 10 bases, with 10 bases of the junction left unmatched. The CDR3 bases are TGTGCCAGCAGCTCGGGACTAGCGTCCAGGTGGGAGCAGTTCTTC. This codes for CASSSGLASRWEQFF.

About this clonotype itself: A junction end diverges from the germline sequence, so it may reflect a read error. This chain joins TRBV7-7 and TRBJ2-6; TRBD2 matches 7 bases. CDR1 and CDR2 (germline): SSHAT, FNYEAQ (reference sequence). There are 17 residues in the CDR3. The CDR3 DNA sequence: TGTGCTAGCAGCTCTACCATCCCGGGGGGTGGGGCCAACGTCCTGACTTTC. Its translation: CASSSTIPGGGANVLTF.